The 18 T cell receptor beta chains below come from one sample, sequenced in a study of T cell repertoires in cytomegalovirus infection. From the reads, TCRdb called clonotypes with MiXCR, one entry per CDR3 protein. This sample has fewer than 550,000 distinct CDR3 sequences, with about 30% found just once. Sequenced material: PBMCs. All receptors come from a human donor in good health (CMV status not recorded). Some clones in this sample may be carry-over from other donors' samples.

This clonotype has more than one count but fewer than ten. The chain recombines TRBV15 with TRBJ2-2, with D tentatively TRBD2 (6 bases). The germline V and J ends were trimmed by 2 bases and 5 bases, with 12 bases remaining between them. This CDR3 has 15 residues. Germline V gives CDR1 LNHNV, CDR2 YYDKDF (reference sequence). CDR3 in amino acids: CATSRSVSGTGELFF. The CDR3 region has the DNA TGTGCCACCAGCAGATCCGTAAGCGGGACCGGGGAGCTGTTTTTT.

This clonotype was observed a few times. V is TRBV20-1 and J is TRBJ1-4, with D maybe TRBD1 (5 bases). The ends were cut back, 0 bases at V and 8 bases at J, with 16 bases in the middle. Germline CDR1 and CDR2: DFQATT and SNEGSKA (reference sequence). There are 15 residues in the CDR3. The CDR3 nucleotides are TGCAGTGCTAGAGAAGGGGCGGACCCTGGAGAAAAACTGTTTTTT. It yields the protein CSAREGADPGEKLFF.

The CDR3 DNA is TGCGCCAGCAGCCAAGTCCCCTGGACTAATGAAAAACTGTTTTTT. It encodes CASSQVPWTNEKLFF. The chain joins TRBV4-1 to TRBJ1-4; D call uncertain. This CDR3 is built from 15 residues. Between the trimmed V and J ends, which lost 1 base and 2 bases, there was a span of 8 bases. Looked up from germline, CDR1 is MGHRA and CDR2 is YSYEKL.

This clonotype was counted a few times. The rearrangement links TRBV6-2 or TRBV6-3 to TRBJ1-1; D gene ambiguous. Germline CDR1 and CDR2: MNHEY and SVGEGT. Trimming left V 2 bases short and J 0 bases short, with 4 bases between. This CDR3 region has 13 residues. In DNA, the CDR3 is TGTGCCAGCAGTTACAGTTTGAACACTGAAGCTTTCTTT. It specifies CASSYSLNTEAFF.

This clonotype has only a few counts. The rearrangement uses TRBV15 and TRBJ1-2; the match to TRBD1 covers 10 bases. Germline V gene sequence: CDR1 LNHNV, CDR2 YYDKDF (reference sequence). Trimming cost V 1 base and J 1 base; bases outside gene matches: 15. The CDR3 runs to 20 residues. CDR3 DNA: TGTGCCACCAGCAGAGGTTTTGGGACCGGGACAGGGGTAAATAACTATGGCTACACCTTC. Translated, it gives CATSRGFGTGTGVNNYGYTF.

This clonotype has only a few counts. V gene TRBV6-5 combines with J gene TRBJ2-3, with D uncertain. V was clipped by 4 bases and J by 0 bases, with 14 bases between them. The CDR3 is 16 amino acids. Germline V gene lookup returns CDR1 MNHEY and CDR2 SVGAGI. This CDR3 is CASSSPTAGSTDTQYF. The CDR3 DNA reads as TGTGCCAGCAGTTCACCGACGGCTGGCAGCACAGATACGCAGTATTTT.

The CDR3: CASSVGLAGGITTGELFF. The DNA of the CDR3 is TGTGCCAGCAGCGTGGGACTAGCGGGAGGAATAACCACCGGGGAGCTGTTTTTT. The chain couples TRBV6-6 to TRBJ2-2; 15 bases map to TRBD2. The CDR3 is 18 amino acids. CDR1 and CDR2 from the germline V gene are MNHNY and SVGAGI (reference sequence). V was pared by 6 bases and J by 4 bases, with 9 bases of the junction left unmatched.

The chain combines TRBV27 with TRBJ2-1; a possible D gene is TRBD1 (6 bases). The CDR3 runs 14 residues. Germline-derived CDR1 and CDR2 are MNHEY and SMNVEV (reference sequence). V lost 6 bases and J 8 bases, leaving 17 bases between the germline ends. CDR3 sequence reads: CASRTPQGWDEQFF. The DNA of the CDR3 is TGTGCCAGCAGGACCCCGCAGGGGTGGGATGAGCAGTTCTTC.

At least ten counts were recorded for this clonotype. The chain joins TRBV7-2 to TRBJ1-2; the D is unclear. The germline CDR1 and CDR2 sequences are SGHTA and FQGNSA. The V end was cut by 5 bases, the J end by 9 bases, with 13 bases between. The CDR3 has 12 residues. This CDR3 reads CASSRTAVRYTF. In DNA, the CDR3 is TGTGCCAGCAGCAGGACCGCAGTGCGCTACACCTTC.

On this clonotype itself: This may arise from a read error, as a much more abundant clone is one base away. The rearrangement joins TRBV7-8 to TRBJ1-5, with D tentatively TRBD1 (5 bases). This CDR3 contains 14 residues. Germline V CDR1 and CDR2: SGHVS, FQNEAQ. Trimming removed 5 bases at V and 2 bases at J, with 10 bases between. CDR3 region: CASSHRDGNQPQHF. The CDR3 DNA reads TGTGCCAGCAGCCACCGGGACGGCAATCAGCCCCAGCATTTT. Looking up the rest from reference TRBV7-8 and TRBJ1-5 gives the full variable domain: GAGVSQSPRYKVAKRGQDVALRCDPISGHVSLFWYQQALGQGPEFLTYFQNEAQLDKSGLPSDRFFAERPEGSVSTLKIQRTQQEDSAVYLCASSHRDGNQPQHFGDGTRLSIL.

The chain is built from TRBV11-2 and TRBJ2-2; 7 positions match TRBD1. The V segment lost 5 bases and the J segment 3 bases; nucleotides outside the gene matches: 6. The CDR3 length is 15 residues. Looked up from germline, CDR1 is SGHAT and CDR2 is FQNNGV. The CDR3, as DNA: TGTGCCAGCAGCGTCCGGGACAGAGACACCGGGGAGCTGTTTTTT. This sequence encodes CASSVRDRDTGELFF.

In this sample, this clonotype turned up many times. The V gene is TRBV4-3, the J gene TRBJ2-1; 7 nucleotides agree with TRBD2. Germline loops: CDR1 LGHNA, CDR2 YSLEER. Losses at the gene ends were 0 bases for V and 3 bases for J; bases not matched to a gene: 11. This CDR3 is built from 18 residues. This CDR3 is CASSQDWPSGAVYNEQFF. CDR3 nucleotide sequence: TGCGCCAGCAGCCAAGATTGGCCTAGCGGAGCCGTCTACAATGAGCAGTTCTTC.

Worth noting for this clonotype: Since a much larger clone is just one base distant, this may be a read error. The rearrangement uses TRBV11-1 and TRBJ2-1; 13 bases are shared with TRBD2. Trimming at V came to 5 bases and at J to 5 bases, leaving 3 bases not matched to a gene. Germline V gene sequence: CDR1 SGHAT, CDR2 FQDESV (reference sequence). This CDR3 has 15 amino acids. CDR3 DNA sequence: TGTGCCAGCAGCGTAGGGACTAGCGGGGACAATGAGCAGTTCTTC. Its protein product is CASSVGTSGDNEQFF.

This clonotype showed up just a few times. This chain links TRBV7-9 with TRBJ2-5; 14 bases map to TRBD2. After removal of 5 bases from V and 2 bases from J, the junction contained 7 bases not matched to a gene. In germline, CDR1 is SEHNR, CDR2 FQNEAQ (reference sequence). The CDR3 has 17 amino acids. In DNA, the CDR3 is TGTGCCAGCAGCCTGGGGACTAGCGGGAGCGGTCAAGAGACCCAGTACTTC. It yields the protein CASSLGTSGSGQETQYF.

This sequence joins TRBV28 and TRBJ1-2; the D gene is possibly TRBD1 (6 bases). V gave up 8 bases and J gave up 2 bases, with 15 bases separating them. Germline values: CDR1 MDHEN, CDR2 SYDVKM. The CDR3 has 14 residues. The CDR3 is CASRMGGANYGYTF. The CDR3 nucleotides read TGTGCCAGCCGAATGGGGGGGGCGAACTATGGCTACACCTTC.

V gene TRBV20-1 combines with J gene TRBJ2-3; possibly TRBD2 for D (6 bases). This CDR3 contains 16 residues. Germline CDR1 is DFQATT and CDR2 is SNEGSKA (reference sequence). Trimming shortened V by 0 bases and J by 0 bases, and 13 bases separated the two germline ends. The CDR3, as DNA: TGCAGTGCTAGAGATCCTACTAGCTATAGCACAGATACGCAGTATTTT. It codes for CSARDPTSYSTDTQYF.

There are many counts of this clonotype. The chain uses TRBV7-2 and TRBJ2-5; the D is unclear. The CDR3 totals 15 residues. With 5 bases removed from V and 2 bases from J, the gap between germline ends came to 15 bases. Germline CDR1 SGHTA, CDR2 FQGNSA. CDR3 bases: TGTGCCAGCAGCCAACGTTCCAGTTCACAAGAGACCCAGTACTTC. Protein: CASSQRSSSQETQYF.

The chain is built from TRBV4-1 and TRBJ1-4; TRBD1 matches at 7 bases. The germline V gene encodes CDR1 MGHRA and CDR2 YSYEKL. J gave up 0 bases and V 3 bases, and 10 bases lay outside the gene matches. CDR3 size: 18 residues. This CDR3 is CASSHQTGAGPTNEKLFF. DNA for the CDR3: TGCGCCAGCAGCCACCAAACAGGGGCCGGCCCAACTAATGAAAAACTGTTTTTT.